Listed below are T cell receptor beta chains from one sample, sequenced in a study of shared clonotypes between healthy human individuals. Using immunoSEQ multiplex PCR, the repertoire was profiled, and TCRdb retains in-frame clones only, with some absent. The data contain about 490,000 clones, 70% to 85% of them singletons. What was sequenced was PBMCs. These receptors all come from a woman between 35 and 50 years old in good health. Some clones in this sample may be carry-over from other donors' samples. Each CDR3 is given with its conserved first and last residue. D genes are given only for firm matches. Clone size, where shown, is once, few, many, or a class for clones that have expanded.

j_call,clone_size,v_call,d_call,cdr3_nt,cdr3_aa
TRBJ1-3,NA,TRBV4-1,NA,TGCGCCAGCAGCCGCGGGCTCGTGTATAATGGAAACACCATATATTTT,CASSRGLVYNGNTIYF
TRBJ2-3,NA,TRBV18,NA,TGTGCCAGCTCACCACCCTTACTCACAGATACGCAGTATTTT,CASSPPLLTDTQYF
TRBJ1-1,few,TRBV5-1,NA,TGCGCCAGCACCTTGTGGGGACACCCGAACACTGAAGCTTTCTTT,CASTLWGHPNTEAFF
TRBJ2-7,NA,TRBV5-1,NA,TGCGCCAGCAGCTTGGGGGATCGGAGCTCCTACGAGCAGTACTTC,CASSLGDRSSYEQYF
TRBJ1-1,few,TRBV7-9,NA,TGTGCCAGCAGCTCCACACATGGCTCTGAAGCTTTCTTT,CASSSTHGSEAFF
TRBJ2-7,NA,TRBV10-3,TRBD1,TGTGCCATCAGTGAGGACAGGGTAGAAGAGCAGTACTTC,CAISEDRVEEQYF
TRBJ1-5,NA,TRBV5-4,NA,TGTGCCAGCCCCAGGGGTGTCCTCTCGCTTCAGCCCCAGCATTTT,CASPRGVLSLQPQHF
TRBJ1-2,once,TRBV29-1,TRBD1,TGCAGCGTACCTGACAGGGGGCAGAGCTATGGCTACACCTTC,CSVPDRGQSYGYTF
TRBJ2-3,NA,TRBV11-3,NA,TGTGCCAGCAGCCTAGGTACAGCGGCCGGGGATACGCAGTATTTT,CASSLGTAAGDTQYF
TRBJ2-4,NA,TRBV19,TRBD1,TGTGCCAGTAGTATAGGGCGGGCCGGGACAGGGTGGGAGTTGGCCAAAAACATTCAGTACTTC,CASSIGRAGTGWELAKNIQYF
TRBJ2-1,NA,TRBV29-1,NA,TGCAGCGTTGCCCGGAGGGGGCTTGGTCTGAATGAGCAGTTCTTC,CSVARRGLGLNEQFF
TRBJ2-7,NA,TRBV18,NA,TGTGCCAGCTCACCAAGAAGTCTGAGCTCCTACGAGCAGTACTTC,CASSPRSLSSYEQYF
TRBJ2-1,NA,TRBV29-1,TRBD2,TGCAGCGTTGAACGCGGGACTAGCGGGAGTAGCTCCTACAATGAGCAGTTCTTC,CSVERGTSGSSSYNEQFF
TRBJ2-5,many,TRBV15,TRBD1,TGTGCCACCAGCAGGGACAGGGGATTTCAAGAGACCCAGTACTTC,CATSRDRGFQETQYF
TRBJ1-5,NA,TRBV7-9,NA,TGTGCCAGCATTTTAGACAGAGAGCCAAATCAGCCCCAGCATTTT,CASILDREPNQPQHF
TRBJ2-1,NA,TRBV7-2,NA,TGTGCCAGCAGCTTAGCTGGGGGAGCCTACAATGAGCAGTTCTTC,CASSLAGGAYNEQFF
TRBJ2-2,NA,TRBV14,TRBD2,TGTGCCAGCAGCCAGACCGGGACTAGCCGCGGGGAGCTGTTTTTT,CASSQTGTSRGELFF
TRBJ2-2,many,TRBV15,NA,TGTGCCACCAGCAGAGAAATTGAGGGTTCCGGGGAGCTGTTTTTT,CATSREIEGSGELFF
TRBJ1-6,NA,TRBV6-1,TRBD1,TGTGCCAGCAGACGACAGGGGCCCTCCCTCCACTTT,CASRRQGPSLHF
TRBJ2-5,once,TRBV11-2,NA,TGTGCCAGCAGCTTAGATCCCGGGTCATCAGGGACCCAGTACTTC,CASSLDPGSSGTQYF
TRBJ2-3,few,TRBV7-9,NA,TGTGCCAGCAGCTTAGCCTCCCAGGGTAATACGCAGTATTTT,CASSLASQGNTQYF
TRBJ1-5,many,TRBV6-1,NA,TGTGCCAGCAGTGATCCATCATCAGGGTGGAGCAATCAGCCCCAGCATTTT,CASSDPSSGWSNQPQHF
TRBJ2-1,once,TRBV7-3,NA,TGTGCCAGCGCTGTCCGGGGGCCGTGGGATGAGCAGTTCTTC,CASAVRGPWDEQFF
TRBJ2-7,few,TRBV4-1,TRBD2,TGCGCCAGCAGCCAAGAAGGGACTAGCGGGAGTATCGAGCAGTACTTC,CASSQEGTSGSIEQYF
TRBJ2-5,NA,TRBV25-1,TRBD1,TGTGCCAGCAGTGAAGGTGGCAGGGGGAGAGAGACCCAGTACTTC,CASSEGGRGRETQYF
TRBJ2-1,NA,TRBV27,NA,TGTGCCAGCAGTTTATTCATCCACAATGAGCAGTTCTTC,CASSLFIHNEQFF
TRBJ2-1,NA,TRBV5-1,TRBD2,TGCGCCAGCAGCTTTTTACCGGGACTAGGGAGAGGTGAGCAGTTCTTC,CASSFLPGLGRGEQFF
TRBJ2-2,NA,TRBV9,TRBD2,TGTGCCAGCAGCGTAGGGGGACTAGCGGCCGGGGAGCTGTTTTTT,CASSVGGLAAGELFF
TRBJ2-7,NA,TRBV27,TRBD1,TGTGCCAGCAGCTTTTGGGGGACAGAAAGCTACGAGCAGTACTTC,CASSFWGTESYEQYF
TRBJ2-7,NA,TRBV4-2,TRBD2,TGTGCCAGCAGCCAAGACCCTACTAGCGAGAGGGTCTACGAGCAGTACTTC,CASSQDPTSERVYEQYF
TRBJ2-3,once,TRBV2,TRBD2,TGTGCCAGCAAGGCGGGAGGGCCTGAAGATACGCAGTATTTT,CASKAGGPEDTQYF
TRBJ2-3,NA,TRBV5-1,TRBD1,TGCGCCAGCAGCTCGGGACAGGGGCCTTTCACAGATACGCAGTATTTT,CASSSGQGPFTDTQYF
TRBJ2-1,once,TRBV5-6,TRBD2,TGTGCCAGCAGCCTTTGGCGGGGGGCGGGAGGTGAGCAGTTCTTC,CASSLWRGAGGEQFF